This T cell receptor (beta chain) was recovered during a study of a mutant IDH1 vaccine in newly diagnosed glioma. Across the whole study: Treated patients had a mean age of about 37 years and a sex split that was roughly 60% male and roughly 40% female. Patients previously underwent radiotherapy, temozolomide, or both, and most underwent both.

The data were produced by immunoSEQ multiplex PCR, yet TCRdb's version contains in-frame clones alone and is incomplete. Found here are about 67,000 clones, around 80% of them singletons; the top ten hold under 6%. Noted time point: baseline, week 1 (first vaccination visit). Treatment indicated: pre-vaccination baseline after standard-of-care therapy. Germline V lookup: CDR1 SQVTM, CDR2 ANQGSEA. Trimming removed 5 bases from V and 5 bases from J; junction bases left unmatched: 2. The CDR3 contains 11 residues. This material consisted of peripheral blood mononuclear cells (PBMCs), taken from a glioma patient treated with radiotherapy, temozolomide or both. This TCR was recovered from a woman aged 18-29 years with glioma. Some clones in this sample may be carry-over from other donors' samples. The rearrangement joins TRBV29-1 to TRBJ2-7, with TRBD1 matching 8 bases. The CDR3 loop reads CSVRTGNEQYF. CDR3 nucleotides: TGCAGCGTTCGGACAGGGAACGAGCAGTACTTC.